Below, 30 T cell receptor beta chains from the same sample are listed, as sequenced in a study of T-cell memory formation after mild COVID-19. Each CDR3 protein is one row after TCRdb ran MiXCR on the 5' RACE reads. This table holds tens of thousands of distinct CDR3 sequences, around 6.1% found once. Sequencing was carried out using PBMCs or a T cell subset sorted from them (not recorded which). The receptors shown here come from an adult who had mild COVID-19 (a few samples of this study predate the infection). Cell type and time point are not known.

This clonotype was counted ten times or more. This chain uses TRBV7-2 with TRBJ2-3; D is ambiguous. CDR3 length: 16 residues. In germline, CDR1 is SGHTA, CDR2 FQGNSA. The germline V and J ends were trimmed by 2 bases and 3 bases, with 15 bases remaining between them. For the CDR3, the DNA is TGTGCCAGCAGCTTAACTTACCGATTAGTTACAGATACGCAGTATTTT. This codes for CASSLTYRLVTDTQYF.

This clonotype was detected only a few times. The CDR3 DNA reads as TGTGCCAGCAGTGTTGGATACTATGGCTACACCTTC. Encoded protein: CASSVGYYGYTF. The chain joins TRBV25-1 to TRBJ1-2; D not certain. With 4 bases removed from V and 3 bases from J, the gap between germline ends came to 6 bases. This CDR3 region has 12 residues. The germline V gene has CDR1 MGHDK and CDR2 SYGVNS.

This clonotype was found many times. The J gene is TRBJ2-1, the V gene TRBV7-2; 7 positions match TRBD1. CDR3 length equals 15 residues. Trimming removed 5 bases from V and 4 bases from J; junction bases left unmatched: 8. Looked up from germline, CDR1 is SGHTA and CDR2 is FQGNSA. CDR3 sequence: CASSPTRGWYNEQFF. The CDR3 nucleotides are TGTGCCAGCAGCCCGACCAGGGGGTGGTACAATGAGCAGTTCTTC.

This clonotype showed up just a few times. This rearrangement joins TRBV7-9 to TRBJ1-6; no clear D. Looked up from germline, CDR1 is SEHNR and CDR2 is FQNEAQ (reference sequence). The CDR3 is 14 amino acids. The germline V and J ends were trimmed by 7 bases and 9 bases, with 16 bases remaining between them. CDR3 in amino acids: CASTRDLGSSPLHF. The CDR3 nucleotides read TGTGCCAGCACCCGCGACCTGGGAAGTTCACCCCTCCACTTT.

This clonotype was observed at least ten times. The chain carries TRBV7-2 and TRBJ1-3; D gene uncertain. Germline CDR1 and CDR2: SGHTA and FQGNSA. The CDR3 loop spans 13 amino acids. Trimming removed 3 bases from V and 7 bases from J, with 10 bases in between. The CDR3 coding sequence is TGTGCCAGCAGCTTCCTCCAGCGGAACACCATATATTTT. Amino acid sequence: CASSFLQRNTIYF.

The rearrangement uses TRBV21-1 and TRBJ1-1. TRBV21-1 is reported as a pseudogene. This CDR3 has 19 residues. This CDR3 reads CASSTRSGFHESLNTEAFF. As DNA, the CDR3 is TGTGCCAGCAGCACAAGGTCGGGATTCCACGAGTCCCTAAACACTGAAGCTTTCTTT.

This clonotype was recorded many times. This chain connects TRBV5-6 to TRBJ2-7; perhaps D is TRBD1 or TRBD2 (5 bases each). This CDR3 spans 13 amino acids. Germline loops: CDR1 SGHDT, CDR2 YYEEEE. Trimming stripped 0 bases from V and 7 bases from J, with 11 bases between. The CDR3 here is CASSLGGAREQYF. CDR3 bases: TGTGCCAGCAGCTTGGGAGGGGCAAGGGAGCAGTACTTC.

This clonotype has just a few counts. The chain carries TRBV5-4 and TRBJ2-1, with TRBD2 matching over 7 bases. The CDR3 spans 16 residues. Germline CDR1 is SGHNT and CDR2 is YYREEE (reference sequence). The V segment lost 0 bases and the J segment 2 bases; nucleotides outside the gene matches: 5. This CDR3 reads CASSLERGGAYNEQFF. The CDR3 coding sequence is TGTGCCAGCAGCTTGGAGCGCGGGGGAGCCTACAATGAGCAGTTCTTC.

The table lists this clonotype with many counts. The chain links TRBV20-1 to TRBJ2-7, with unresolved D. In germline, CDR1 is DFQATT, CDR2 SNEGSKA (reference sequence). Deletions cut 0 bases from V and 12 bases from J, with 12 bases between. The CDR3 is made up of 11 amino acids. CDR3 in amino acids: CSARDVPAVYF. The CDR3 region has the DNA TGCAGTGCTAGAGATGTCCCCGCGGTGTACTTC.

This clonotype was detected many times. V is TRBV5-1 and J is TRBJ1-6; 7 bases align to TRBD1. J lost 9 bases, V lost 0 bases, and 3 bases had no gene match. Germline V CDR1 and CDR2: SGHRS, YFSETQ. This CDR3 comprises 14 residues. CDR3 sequence: CASSLEGARSPLHF. The CDR3 DNA is TGCGCCAGCAGCTTGGAGGGGGCGCGTTCACCCCTCCACTTT.

This clonotype was recorded a few times. The V and J genes are TRBV18 and TRBJ2-7; D could derive from TRBD1 or TRBD2 (5 bases each). Germline CDR1 and CDR2: KGHSH and LQKENI. The V end lost 6 bases, the J end lost 3 bases, and 15 bases lay between the germline ends. CDR3 size: 14 residues. As DNA, the CDR3 is TGTGCCAGCTCCCCCTCGGGGCTTCTCTACGAGCAGTACTTC. Residues: CASSPSGLLYEQYF.

This clonotype was detected only a few times. V usage is TRBV6-2 or TRBV6-3 and J usage is TRBJ2-1; D gene uncertain. Trimming left V 2 bases short and J 9 bases short, with 14 bases between. The CDR3 is 14 residues long. Germline V gene data show CDR1 as MNHEY and CDR2 as SVGEGT. In DNA form, the CDR3 reads TGTGCCAGCAGTTACCGCGGCCGTGGGCCTGAGCAGTTCTTC. Translation: CASSYRGRGPEQFF.

The sample holds many counts of this clonotype. The chain has TRBV5-6 and TRBJ1-2, with TRBD1 matching over 10 bases. With V trimmed by 5 bases and J by 4 bases, 8 bases remained unmatched. The germline CDR1 and CDR2 sequences are SGHDT and YYEEEE. The CDR3 has 15 amino acids. The CDR3 region has the DNA TGTGCCAGCAGTCCCACCGGGACAGGGGCCTATGGCTACACCTTC. As protein: CASSPTGTGAYGYTF. Using reference TRBV5-6 and TRBJ1-2 for the parts outside the CDR3, the full variable domain is DAGVTQSPTHLIKTRGQQVTLRCSPKSGHDTVSWYQQALGQGPQFIFQYYEEEERQRGNFPDRFSGHQFPNYSSELNVNALLLGDSALYLCASSPTGTGAYGYTFGSGTRLTVV.

This clonotype was seen ten or more times. The chain employs TRBV7-9 and TRBJ2-7; 9 positions match TRBD2. Trimming cost V 5 bases and J 5 bases; bases outside gene matches: 10. The CDR3 is 15 residues long. In germline, CDR1 is SEHNR, CDR2 FQNEAQ (reference sequence). CDR3 sequence: CASSPMGLALDEQYF. DNA for the CDR3: TGTGCCAGCAGCCCCATGGGACTAGCCCTAGACGAGCAGTACTTC.

This clonotype was recorded many times. The chain recombines TRBV7-2 with TRBJ2-4; D is possibly TRBD1 or TRBD2 (6 bases each). V was clipped by 3 bases and J by 8 bases, with 20 bases between them. The CDR3 runs to 16 residues. From germline, CDR1 is SGHTA and CDR2 FQGNSA. The CDR3 DNA reads as TGTGCCAGCAGCTTGATACCCGGGGGCCTTTTAGACATTCAGTACTTC. The encoded protein is CASSLIPGGLLDIQYF.

A few counts support this clonotype. In DNA form, the CDR3 reads TGTGCCAGCTCACCAGGCGCAGGGGTGACCTACGAGCAGTACTTC. Its protein product is CASSPGAGVTYEQYF. The V and J genes are TRBV18 and TRBJ2-7, with D maybe TRBD1 (6 bases). From germline, CDR1 is KGHSH and CDR2 LQKENI. Deletions cut 2 bases from V and 2 bases from J, with 13 bases between. The CDR3 consists of 15 residues.

The chain couples TRBV2 to TRBJ2-7, with D unclear. The CDR3 has 17 amino acids. CDR1 and CDR2 from the germline V gene are SNHLY and FYNNEI. V was trimmed by 2 bases and J by 0 bases, leaving 17 bases between them. The CDR3 DNA reads as TGTGCCAGCAGTGAACCGGCCGGCGGCAGTTACTCCTACGAGCAGTACTTC. Protein: CASSEPAGGSYSYEQYF.

In its sample, this clonotype was seen a few times. V gene TRBV5-6 combines with J gene TRBJ1-2; no firm D call. V lost 4 bases, J lost 0 bases, and 13 bases lay in between. The CDR3 is 15 residues long. The V gene's germline CDR1 is SGHDT and CDR2 YYEEEE. The CDR3 sequence: CASSPTWGTNYGYTF. CDR3 bases: TGTGCCAGCAGCCCAACCTGGGGAACTAACTATGGCTACACCTTC.

This clonotype has more than one count but fewer than ten. This chain uses TRBV9 with TRBJ2-1; 12 positions match TRBD2. The germline gives CDR1 SGDLS, CDR2 YYNGEE. The CDR3 extends over 14 amino acids. With V trimmed by 4 bases and J by 15 bases, 11 bases remained unmatched. The CDR3 reads CASSSLLAGGSPFF. The CDR3 DNA sequence: TGTGCCAGCAGCTCCCTACTAGCGGGAGGTTCCCCGTTCTTC.

The rearrangement links TRBV6-5 to TRBJ1-5, with 11 bases fitting TRBD1. CDR1 is MNHEY and CDR2 is SVGAGI in the germline V gene. With 5 bases clipped from V and 4 bases from J, the junction kept 4 bases outside the gene matches. CDR3 length equals 15 residues. The CDR3 DNA sequence: TGTGCCAGCAGTGAGGACAGGGGGCGGAATCAGCCCCAGCATTTT. Residues: CASSEDRGRNQPQHF.

This clonotype has ten or more counts. This rearrangement joins TRBV7-2 to TRBJ2-7; D call uncertain. The CDR3 covers 12 residues. Per the germline V gene, CDR1 is SGHTA and CDR2 is FQGNSA. The ends were cut back, 3 bases at V and 0 bases at J, with 3 bases in the middle. The CDR3 coding sequence is TGTGCCAGCAGCTTTACCTCCTACGAGCAGTACTTC. Residues: CASSFTSYEQYF.

A few counts support this clonotype. The V gene is TRBV7-9, the J gene TRBJ2-3; 10 nucleotides match TRBD1. CDR1 SEHNR and CDR2 FQNEAQ come from the germline V gene (reference sequence). This CDR3 is built from 14 residues. V shed 1 base and J 5 bases; nucleotides not matched to a gene: 0. The CDR3 protein is CASSLGTGGDTQYF. The CDR3 DNA reads TGTGCCAGCAGCTTAGGGACAGGGGGAGATACGCAGTATTTT.

This clonotype was detected ten times or more. This sequence joins TRBV7-2 and TRBJ1-2; D gene ambiguous. Per germline, CDR1 SGHTA and CDR2 FQGNSA. The V and J ends lost 4 bases and 2 bases respectively, with 8 bases between them. The CDR3 is made up of 13 amino acids. The CDR3 loop is CASSSQMNYGYTF. CDR3 nucleotide sequence: TGTGCCAGCAGCTCCCAGATGAACTATGGCTACACCTTC.

V is TRBV6-5 and J is TRBJ1-1, with TRBD1 identical over 9 bases. V shed 6 bases and J 1 base; nucleotides not matched to a gene: 3. The CDR3 runs 14 residues. Germline CDR1 MNHEY, CDR2 SVGAGI. CDR3 DNA: TGTGCCAGCAGACGGGGACAGGGGAACACTGAAGCTTTCTTT. Translating it yields CASRRGQGNTEAFF.

The CDR3 nucleotides read TGTGCCAGCAGTCTATACTCTGGAAACACCATATATTTT. Translating gives CASSLYSGNTIYF. The J gene is TRBJ1-3, the V gene TRBV27; D remains ambiguous. Looked up from germline, CDR1 is MNHEY and CDR2 is SMNVEV (reference sequence). Trimming removed 5 bases at V and 0 bases at J, with 5 bases between. This CDR3 region has 13 residues.

The table lists this clonotype with many counts. The V gene is TRBV10-3, the J gene TRBJ1-6, with D possibly TRBD1 on 5 matching bases. The germline CDR1 and CDR2 sequences are ENHRY and SYGVKD. The CDR3 extends over 14 amino acids. The ends were cut back, 6 bases at V and 7 bases at J, with 13 bases in the middle. CDR3 nucleotide sequence: TGTGCCATCAGGACAGACACTGGGAATTCACCCCTCCACTTT. Protein: CAIRTDTGNSPLHF.

This clonotype was found a few times. The V call is TRBV19, the J call TRBJ2-3; D possibly corresponds to TRBD1 (5 bases). The germline V gene encodes CDR1 LNHDA and CDR2 SQIVND (reference sequence). CDR3 length equals 15 residues. With 6 bases removed from V and 4 bases from J, the gap between germline ends came to 17 bases. CDR3 DNA: TGTGCCAGTAGGACCTCAGGGATTTTCGCAGATACGCAGTATTTT. Residues: CASRTSGIFADTQYF.

This clonotype was observed a few times. V usage is TRBV27 and J usage is TRBJ2-5, with D possibly being TRBD1 or TRBD2 (6 bases each). The CDR3 spans 17 residues. Germline V gene sequence: CDR1 MNHEY, CDR2 SMNVEV (reference sequence). V was shortened by 3 bases and J by 2 bases, with 19 bases between the two germline ends. The CDR3 loop is CASSFRNSGARQETQYF. Written as DNA, the CDR3 is TGTGCCAGCAGTTTTAGAAACTCGGGGGCTCGACAAGAGACCCAGTACTTC.

The rearrangement joins TRBV6-6 to TRBJ2-1, with D tentatively TRBD2 (5 bases). Looked up from germline, CDR1 is MNHNY and CDR2 is SVGAGI (reference sequence). Trimming pared 7 bases from V and 1 base from J, leaving 20 bases between. The CDR3 totals 17 residues. The CDR3 spells CASTLTGNPPSYNEQFF. CDR3 in DNA: TGTGCCAGCACCCTAACGGGGAACCCACCTTCCTACAATGAGCAGTTCTTC.

This clonotype was seen ten or more times. The chain carries TRBV7-2 and TRBJ2-7; maybe TRBD1 (5 bases). V was trimmed by 2 bases and J by 4 bases, leaving 9 bases between them. Germline-derived CDR1 and CDR2 are SGHTA and FQGNSA. The CDR3 totals 13 residues. This CDR3 is CASSLSRVYEQYF. Here the CDR3 DNA reads TGTGCCAGCAGCTTAAGCAGGGTTTACGAGCAGTACTTC.